This T cell receptor (beta chain) was recovered during a study of blood T cell repertoires in COVID-19. Study-level background: The study drew acute and convalescent COVID-19 samples from the United States, Italy and Spain.

Study processing details: Estimation of nucleated cell counts relied on the amplification of reference gene primers. The protocol was immunoSEQ multiplex PCR, while the TCRdb copy is restricted to in-frame clones and leaves out a portion. For V, J and clone size, that table is used; D and trimming come from the DNA. The table lists 300,000 to 350,000 clones, just over 85% of them singletons, with about 4.2% in the top ten. Germline V CDR1 and CDR2: SGHTA, FQGTGA. The CDR3 consists of 15 residues. The V gene end was trimmed by 5 bases and the J gene end by 7 bases; junction bases not matched to a gene: 8.

This rearrangement joins TRBV7-3 to TRBJ1-6, with 7 bases that match TRBD1. This clonotype was sampled from a middle-aged woman with acute COVID-19. Material for sequencing was PBMCs or T cells enriched from blood (not recorded which). Here the CDR3 reads CASSPQGSDNSPLHF. The CDR3 DNA is TGTGCCAGCAGCCCACAGGGGTCGGACAATTCACCCCTCCACTTT.